The 7 T cell receptor beta chains below all came from one sample that was sequenced in a study of technical replicates of blood from four donors (dated by TCRdb to 2016 to 2017). Libraries were made using the immunoSEQ multiplex PCR assay. The table was pulled from immuneACCESS by TCRdb, which kept in-frame rearrangements only. Such tables lose some clones; where checked, under half of the loss comes from unresolved V genes, and the rest has no known cause. The sample has roughly 60,000 clones on record, just under 90% of them singletons. Approximately 5% of the sample is taken by the ten largest. The specimen was PBMCs. Receptors were obtained from a human donor in good health. Some clones in this sample may be carry-over from other donors' samples.

The gene calls are TRBV7-2 and TRBJ2-1; unclear D gene. Germline CDR1 is SGHTA and CDR2 is FQGNSA. V was pared by 3 bases and J by 5 bases, with 5 bases between. This CDR3 has 12 amino acids. In DNA form, the CDR3 reads TGTGCCAGCAGCTTCGGAGACAATGAGCAGTTCTTC. It is translated as CASSFGDNEQFF.

V and J are TRBV18 and TRBJ2-2; 7 positions match TRBD2. The CDR3 covers 12 residues. Germline V CDR1 and CDR2: KGHSH, LQKENI. Losses at the gene ends were 5 bases for V and 7 bases for J; bases not matched to a gene: 1. The CDR3 bases are TGTGCCAGCTCATCTAGCGGCGGGGAGCTGTTTTTT. It translates to CASSSSGGELFF.

The chain joins TRBV5-6 to TRBJ2-2; the match to TRBD1 covers 7 bases. Losses at the gene ends were 2 bases for V and 3 bases for J; bases not matched to a gene: 7. The CDR3 has 16 residues. The germline V gene has CDR1 SGHDT and CDR2 YYEEEE. CDR3 sequence (DNA): TGTGCCAGCAGCTTATTTCTAACAGGGGACACCGGGGAGCTGTTTTTT. The encoded protein is CASSLFLTGDTGELFF.

V and J are TRBV6-6 and TRBJ1-5; 7 bases line up with TRBD1. V lost 6 bases and J lost 7; bases outside the gene matches: 3. Germline V lookup: CDR1 MNHNY, CDR2 SVGAGI (reference sequence). This CDR3 contains 12 residues. CDR3 loop: CASRTGEQPQHF. The CDR3 nucleotides read TGTGCCAGCAGAACAGGGGAGCAGCCCCAGCATTTT.

This clone was detected only once. The chain recombines TRBV6-6 with TRBJ2-5; TRBD2 matches at 13 bases. Germline loops: CDR1 MNHNY, CDR2 SVGAGI (reference sequence). The CDR3 loop spans 15 amino acids. V lost 7 bases and J lost 2; bases outside the gene matches: 4. The CDR3 coding sequence is TGTGCCAGCACCCTGACTAGCGGGGGGCAAGAGACCCAGTACTTC. Residues: CASTLTSGGQETQYF.

The chain joins TRBV6-5 to TRBJ2-5; D unresolved. CDR3 length: 13 amino acids. CDR1 and CDR2 from the germline V gene are MNHEY and SVGAGI. The V end lost 6 bases, the J end lost 7 bases, and 15 bases lay between the germline ends. The chain's CDR3 is CASSPPPFGTQYF. CDR3 nucleotide sequence: TGTGCCAGCAGCCCACCCCCCTTCGGGACCCAGTACTTC.

The chain joins TRBV9 to TRBJ2-7; 7 bases are a match to TRBD1. The CDR3 is 16 residues long. The V segment lost 4 bases and the J segment 3 bases; nucleotides outside the gene matches: 13. Germline values: CDR1 SGDLS, CDR2 YYNGEE. CDR3 loop: CASSKKGTEFIYEQYF. The CDR3 DNA reads as TGTGCCAGCAGCAAAAAAGGGACAGAATTTATCTACGAGCAGTACTTC.